A selection of T cell receptor beta chains follows, all from one sample in a study of CD8 T cells in Susac syndrome. TCRdb ran MiXCR on the immunoSEQ multiplex PCR reads and lists one entry per CDR3 protein. The table shows approximately 180,000 distinct CDR3 sequences, with around nine tenths occurring only once. Sequencing used CD4+ T cells from PBMCs. The source is a human donor with Susac syndrome. The CDR3 runs from the conserved cysteine through the conserved F or W. The D gene is left open where the match is weak. Clone size appears in some rows only: once, few, many, or a class for an expanded clone.

-	15	-	TRBV2	TRBJ1-5	TGTGCCAGCAGTGAATCCAGGGGAGAGGTGCAGCCCCAGCATTTT	CASSESRGEVQPQHF
-	15	TRBD2	TRBV4-2	TRBJ2-1	TGTGCCAGCAGCCTAGCGGGGGAAAGAGACAATGAGCAGTTCTTC	CASSLAGERDNEQFF
-	15	TRBD1	TRBV24-1	TRBJ2-5	TGTGCCACCAGTGATTCCAGGGGGAACCAAGAGACCCAGTACTTC	CATSDSRGNQETQYF
-	14	-	TRBV9	TRBJ1-2	TGTGCCAGCAGCGTAGCTCCGGAAGTTCTGGGCTACACCTTC	CASSVAPEVLGYTF
-	14	-	TRBV7-9	TRBJ1-1	TGTGCCAGCAGGTCGGGGGGGCAGTGGACTGAAGCTTTCTTT	CASRSGGQWTEAFF
-	12	-	TRBV6-5	TRBJ2-7	TGTGCCAGCGCCAGGAGCTCCTACGAGCAGTACTTC	CASARSSYEQYF
-	14	-	TRBV6-5	TRBJ1-2	TGTGCCAGCAGTTACTCGAGCTTAAACTATGGCTACACCTTC	CASSYSSLNYGYTF
-	14	TRBD1	TRBV6-1	TRBJ1-1	TGTGCCGCCGCCGGGACAGGGCTGAACACTGAAGCTTTCTTT	CAAAGTGLNTEAFF
-	14	-	TRBV20-1	TRBJ2-1	TGCAGTGCTAGTCTAGGCCCTGGGTACAATGAGCAGTTCTTC	CSASLGPGYNEQFF
few	12	-	TRBV6-1	TRBJ1-6	TGTGCCATTCGGACAGTTAATTCACCCCTCCACTTT	CAIRTVNSPLHF
once	12	-	TRBV28	TRBJ1-1	TGTGCCAGCAATAAAGCAGGCGCTGAAGCTTTCTTT	CASNKAGAEAFF
-	13	TRBD1	TRBV6-2/TRBV6-3	TRBJ1-5	TGTGCCAGCAGCCGAGGGGACCAGGGGGGAAGGCATTTT	CASSRGDQGGRHF
-	12	-	TRBV27	TRBJ2-1	TGTGCCAGGGTCGGGGGCCGCAATGAGCAGTTCTTC	CARVGGRNEQFF
-	19	TRBD2	TRBV11-2	TRBJ2-7	TGTGCCAGCAGCCACTACCGGCGACTAGCGGGAGAGGGGGCCTACGAGCAGTACTTC	CASSHYRRLAGEGAYEQYF
-	14	-	TRBV5-4	TRBJ2-4	TGTGCCAGCAGCTTGGCAGGGACCAAAAACATTCAGTACTTC	CASSLAGTKNIQYF
once	17	TRBD2	TRBV27	TRBJ2-5	TGTGCCAGCAGTTCTGCCCTGACTAGCAAGTCAAAAGAGACCCAGTACTTC	CASSSALTSKSKETQYF
-	12	TRBD2	TRBV10-3	TRBJ2-1	TGTGCCATTACTAGCGGGACTAATGAGCAGTTCTTC	CAITSGTNEQFF
-	17	-	TRBV20-1	TRBJ1-2	TGCAGTGCTAGAGATCCCCACCTTGGGTTAGGAAACTATGGCTACACCTTC	CSARDPHLGLGNYGYTF
-	14	TRBD2	TRBV19	TRBJ2-1	TGTGCCAGTAGCCTGGGACTAGACGACAATGAGCAGTTCTTC	CASSLGLDDNEQFF
-	14	-	TRBV6-5	TRBJ2-7	TGTGCCAGCAGTTATGGGGGGCTGGGGTACGAGCAGTACTTC	CASSYGGLGYEQYF
-	13	-	TRBV10-3	TRBJ2-1	TGTGCCATCAGTGAGAACTTACGGGGGGAGCAGTTCTTC	CAISENLRGEQFF
-	17	TRBD2	TRBV5-4	TRBJ2-3	TGTGCCAGCAGCTTGCGACTAGCGGGGACGAACACAGATACGCAGTATTTT	CASSLRLAGTNTDTQYF
-	15	TRBD2	TRBV3-1	TRBJ2-1	TGTGCCAGCAGCGTACCGGGACTAGCGGGAGATGAGCAGTTCTTC	CASSVPGLAGDEQFF
-	13	TRBD1	TRBV2	TRBJ1-2	TGTGCCAGCAGAGGACAGGGAACAGCTGGCTACACCTTC	CASRGQGTAGYTF
once	13	-	TRBV28	TRBJ1-1	TGTGCCAGCAGTTTTCAGACGAACACTGAAGCTTTCTTT	CASSFQTNTEAFF
once	14	-	TRBV25-1	TRBJ1-6	TGTGCCAGCAGTGGTCAGGGCTGGAATTCACCCCTCCACTTT	CASSGQGWNSPLHF
-	15	-	TRBV5-1	TRBJ1-4	TGCGCCAGCAGCTTGAGAGAGTCGACTAATGAAAAACTGTTTTTT	CASSLRESTNEKLFF
-	13	-	TRBV29-1	TRBJ1-4	TGCAGCGCGAAAAGGGCAGTTAATGAAAAACTGTTTTTT	CSAKRAVNEKLFF
-	12	-	TRBV5-1	TRBJ2-5	TGCGCCAGCAGTGTAGATCAAGAGACCCAGTACTTC	CASSVDQETQYF
-	15	TRBD1	TRBV4-1	TRBJ1-1	TGCGCCAGCAGCCATGATGACAGGGAGGGTACTGAAGCTTTCTTT	CASSHDDREGTEAFF
-	13	TRBD1	TRBV10-3	TRBJ2-1	TGTGCCATCAGGCGACAGGGGGGCAATGAGCAGTTCTTC	CAIRRQGGNEQFF
-	14	-	TRBV20-1	TRBJ1-5	TGCAGTGCTAGTATAAAGGTAGGGGGGCAGCCCCAGCATTTT	CSASIKVGGQPQHF
-	14	-	TRBV30	TRBJ2-7	TGTGCCTGGAGGTCGAATGGAGGGTCCTACGAGCAGTACTTC	CAWRSNGGSYEQYF
-	13	-	TRBV29-1	TRBJ1-2	TGCAGCGTTCGGCACAGTGGAGGCTATGGCTACACCTTC	CSVRHSGGYGYTF
-	13	TRBD2	TRBV29-1	TRBJ2-7	TGCAGCGTTGATGGGCGGGGGGAATACGAGCAGTACTTC	CSVDGRGEYEQYF
-	14	TRBD1	TRBV5-1	TRBJ2-4	TGCGCCAGCAGCTTGGAGGGACAGCGAAACATTCAGTACTTC	CASSLEGQRNIQYF
-	16	TRBD2	TRBV7-2	TRBJ2-2	TGTGCCAGCAGCTTAGGAACGGGGGGACCAAGACGTGAGCTGTTTTTT	CASSLGTGGPRRELFF